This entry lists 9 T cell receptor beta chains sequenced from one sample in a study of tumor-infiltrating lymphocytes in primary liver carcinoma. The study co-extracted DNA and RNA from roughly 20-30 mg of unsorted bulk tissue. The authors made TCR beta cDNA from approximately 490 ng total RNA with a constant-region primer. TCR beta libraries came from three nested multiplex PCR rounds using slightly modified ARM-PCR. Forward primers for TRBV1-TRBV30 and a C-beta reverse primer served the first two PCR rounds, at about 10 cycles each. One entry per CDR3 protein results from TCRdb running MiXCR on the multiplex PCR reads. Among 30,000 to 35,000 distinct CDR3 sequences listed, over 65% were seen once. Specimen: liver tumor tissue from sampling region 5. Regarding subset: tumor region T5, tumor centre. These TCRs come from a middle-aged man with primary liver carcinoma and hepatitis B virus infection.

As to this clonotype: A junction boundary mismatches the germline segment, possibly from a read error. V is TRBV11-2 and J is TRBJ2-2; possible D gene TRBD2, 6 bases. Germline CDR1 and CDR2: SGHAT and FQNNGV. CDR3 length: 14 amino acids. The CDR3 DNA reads TGTACCAACAGCCCGGACTATTGGGCCGGGGAGCCGTTTTTT. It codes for CTNSPDYWAGEPFF.

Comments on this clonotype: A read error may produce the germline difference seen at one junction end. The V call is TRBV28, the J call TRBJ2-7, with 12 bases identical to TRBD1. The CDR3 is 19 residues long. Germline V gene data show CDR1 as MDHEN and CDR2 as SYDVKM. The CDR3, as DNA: TGTGCCAGCAGTCCGTACGAGGGACAGGGGGCGCATAACTCCTACGAGCAGTACTTT. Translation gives CASSPYEGQGAHNSYEQYF.

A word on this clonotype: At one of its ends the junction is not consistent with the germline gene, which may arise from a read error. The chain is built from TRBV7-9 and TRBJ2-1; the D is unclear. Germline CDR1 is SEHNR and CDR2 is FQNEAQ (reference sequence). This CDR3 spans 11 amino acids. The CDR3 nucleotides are TGTGCCAGCAGCCTTCTTGGTGAGCAGCTCTTC. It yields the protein CASSLLGEQLF.

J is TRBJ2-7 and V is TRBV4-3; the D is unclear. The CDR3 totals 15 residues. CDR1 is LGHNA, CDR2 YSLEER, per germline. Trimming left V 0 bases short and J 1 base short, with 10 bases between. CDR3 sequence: CASSQDGSKSYEQYF. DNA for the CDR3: TGCGCCAGCAGCCAAGATGGCAGTAAATCCTACGAGCAGTACTTC.

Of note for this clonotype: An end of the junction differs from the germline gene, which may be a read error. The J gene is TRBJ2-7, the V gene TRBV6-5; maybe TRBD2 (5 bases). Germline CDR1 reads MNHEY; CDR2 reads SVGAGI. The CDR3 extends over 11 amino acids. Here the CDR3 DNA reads TGTGCCAGCAAGGCAGACTACGAGCAGCACTTC. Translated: CASKADYEQHF.

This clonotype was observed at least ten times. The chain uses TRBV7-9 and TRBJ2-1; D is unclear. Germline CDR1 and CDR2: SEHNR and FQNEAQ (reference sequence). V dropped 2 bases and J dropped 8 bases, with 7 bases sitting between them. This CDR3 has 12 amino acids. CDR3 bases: TGTGCCAGCAGCTTAAGATTCGATGAGCAGTTCTTC. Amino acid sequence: CASSLRFDEQFF. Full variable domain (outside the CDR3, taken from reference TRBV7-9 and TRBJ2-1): DTGVSQNPRHKITKRGQNVTFRCDPISEHNRLYWYRQTLGQGPEFLTYFQNEAQLEKSRLLSDRFSAERPKGSFSTLEIQRTEQGDSAMYLCASSLRFDEQFFGPGTRLTVL.

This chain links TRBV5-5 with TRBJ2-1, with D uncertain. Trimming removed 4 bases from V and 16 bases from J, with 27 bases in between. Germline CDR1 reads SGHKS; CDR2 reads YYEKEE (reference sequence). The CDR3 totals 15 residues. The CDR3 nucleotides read TGTGCCAGCAGCATGGTTCCCGGACGGTACAATGAGCGATTCTTC. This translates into CASSMVPGRYNERFF.

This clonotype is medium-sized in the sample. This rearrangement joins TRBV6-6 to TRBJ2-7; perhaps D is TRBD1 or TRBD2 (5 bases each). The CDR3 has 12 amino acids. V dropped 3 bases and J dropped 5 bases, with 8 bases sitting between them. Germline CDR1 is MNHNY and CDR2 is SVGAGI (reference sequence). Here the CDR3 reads CASSYLGDEQYF. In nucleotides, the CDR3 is TGTGCCAGCAGTTATTTGGGGGACGAGCAGTACTTC.

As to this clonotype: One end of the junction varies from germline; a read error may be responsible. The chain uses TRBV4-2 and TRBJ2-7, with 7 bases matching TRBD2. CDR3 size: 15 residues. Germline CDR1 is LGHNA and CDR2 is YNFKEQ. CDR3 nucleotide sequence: TGTGTCAGCAGCCACGGGGCTAGCGGAGCCGGCGAGCAGTACTTC. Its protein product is CVSSHGASGAGEQYF.